This is a list of T cell receptor beta chains from one sample in a study of regulatory T cells in long-lasting Graves disease. TCRdb reprocessed the multiplex PCR reads with MiXCR, giving one entry per CDR3 protein. Counted here are hundreds of thousands of distinct CDR3 sequences, 15% to 20% occurring once; the ten biggest clones make up 25%. These sequences were also reported in another study, on T cells in Graves' hyperthyroidism and ophthalmopathy.

The source was peripheral blood mononuclear cells (PBMCs), collected at new diagnosis, from a patient treated with antithyroid drugs. Receptor source: a woman aged 35-60 years with Graves disease. CDR3s include the opening cysteine and the closing phenylalanine or tryptophan. A D gene is named only where the DNA matches it firmly. Clone size is stated in some rows and not others, as once, few, many or a class when expanded.

D gene,clone size,J gene,V gene,CDR3 protein,CDR3 DNA
TRBD1,many,TRBJ2-3,TRBV14,CASSRERTGGGPTDTQYF,TGTGCCAGCAGCCGAGAGAGGACAGGGGGCGGCCCCACAGATACGCAGTATTTT
-,-,TRBJ2-7,TRBV18,CASSPPGATIGMNEQYF,TGTGCCAGCTCACCACCGGGAGCTACTATTGGTATGAACGAGCAGTACTTC
-,few,TRBJ2-1,TRBV9,CASSVAVQGFHEQFF,TGTGCCAGCAGCGTAGCTGTCCAGGGTTTTCATGAGCAGTTCTTC
-,-,TRBJ2-3,TRBV11-2,CASSTRGADTQYF,TGTGCCAGCAGCACCAGGGGGGCAGATACGCAGTATTTT
-,-,TRBJ1-1,TRBV12-3/TRBV12-4,CASSLGLAGVNTEAFF,TGTGCCAGCAGTTTAGGACTCGCAGGGGTGAACACTGAAGCTTTCTTT
TRBD1,many,TRBJ2-3,TRBV5-1,CASSLTGGPSTDTQYF,TGCGCCAGCAGCTTAACAGGGGGACCTAGCACAGATACGCAGTATTTT
-,many,TRBJ1-5,TRBV28,CASSLSTGFSNQPQHF,TGTGCCAGCAGTTTGTCAACTGGGTTTAGCAATCAGCCCCAGCATTTT
-,-,TRBJ1-1,TRBV19,CASSNPQGGTTEAFF,TGTGCCAGTAGTAATCCACAGGGAGGCACCACTGAAGCTTTCTTT
TRBD2,-,TRBJ2-5,TRBV29-1,CSVEGTSGQETQYF,TGCAGCGTTGAAGGGACTAGCGGGCAAGAGACCCAGTACTTC
-,once,TRBJ1-4,TRBV28,CASVTAGTNEKLFF,TGTGCCAGCGTCACTGCGGGGACTAATGAAAAACTGTTTTTT
-,few,TRBJ1-3,TRBV4-1,CASSGHSPGNTIYF,TGCGCCAGCAGCGGACATTCCCCTGGAAACACCATATATTTT
TRBD1,many,TRBJ2-1,TRBV12-5,CASGLPRTGGFYNEQFF,TGTGCTAGTGGCCTTCCCCGGACAGGAGGTTTCTACAATGAGCAGTTCTTC
TRBD1,many,TRBJ1-2,TRBV20-1,CSAARQGPTQTGGYTF,TGCAGTGCCGCTCGACAGGGACCAACACAAACGGGGGGCTACACCTTC
-,many,TRBJ1-2,TRBV2,CASLGGTGYGYTF,TGTGCCAGTCTCGGGGGTACGGGCTATGGCTACACCTTC
TRBD1,many,TRBJ1-5,TRBV2,CASRDRWNQPQHF,TGTGCCAGCAGGGACAGGTGGAATCAGCCCCAGCATTTT
-,few,TRBJ1-3,TRBV12-3/TRBV12-4,CASSSRDTIYF,TGTGCCAGCAGCTCCCGAGACACCATATATTTT
TRBD1,many,TRBJ2-3,TRBV11-3,CASSYDRGITDTQYF,TGTGCCAGCAGCTACGACAGGGGAATAACAGATACGCAGTATTTT
-,few,TRBJ2-3,TRBV29-1,CSVEPLQGSADTQYF,TGCAGCGTTGAACCCCTCCAGGGGAGTGCAGATACGCAGTATTTT
-,-,TRBJ1-2,TRBV6-2/TRBV6-3,CASSPQTGLVYGYTF,TGTGCCAGCAGTCCACAGACAGGCCTGGTCTATGGCTACACCTTC
-,many,TRBJ2-7,TRBV28,CASSFRDTRGYEQYF,TGTGCCAGCAGTTTTCGGGACACCAGAGGGTACGAGCAGTACTTC
-,many,TRBJ2-7,TRBV6-5,CASSYSQGHYEQYF,TGTGCCAGCAGTTACTCGCAGGGACACTACGAGCAGTACTTC
-,-,TRBJ1-1,TRBV19,CASSVTAANTEAFF,TGTGCCAGTAGTGTGACAGCCGCGAACACTGAAGCTTTCTTT
-,few,TRBJ2-2,TRBV9,CASSVDPVSGELFF,TGTGCCAGCAGCGTAGATCCGGTTTCCGGGGAGCTGTTTTTT
TRBD1,-,TRBJ1-1,TRBV11-2,CASSPRGGRGRGILVTEAFF,TGTGCCAGCAGCCCCCGAGGGGGCAGGGGAAGGGGAATATTGGTAACTGAAGCTTTCTTT
-,-,TRBJ2-2,TRBV5-1,CASRKRTENTGELFF,TGCGCCAGCAGAAAAAGGACCGAGAACACCGGGGAGCTGTTTTTT
TRBD1,-,TRBJ2-6,TRBV7-9,CASSLSTGSGANVLTF,TGTGCCAGCAGCCTATCGACAGGGTCTGGGGCCAACGTCCTGACTTTC
-,many,TRBJ1-1,TRBV5-1,CASSSGGDTEAFF,TGTGCCAGCAGCTCCGGGGGGGACACTGAAGCTTTCTTT
TRBD1,-,TRBJ2-1,TRBV12-3/TRBV12-4,CASRSRGQGALLFF,TGTGCCAGCAGAAGCCGGGGGCAGGGGGCCCTGCTGTTCTTC
-,few,TRBJ2-5,TRBV19,CASRDTQETQYF,TGTGCCAGTAGGGACACTCAAGAGACCCAGTACTTC
-,many,TRBJ1-3,TRBV28,CASEGVEDTIYF,TGTGCCAGCGAGGGGGTGGAGGACACCATATATTTT
TRBD1,many,TRBJ2-7,TRBV2,CASSFPRGLSYEQYF,TGTGCCAGCTCTTTCCCCAGGGGGCTCTCCTACGAGCAGTACTTC
-,few,TRBJ2-2,TRBV10-3,CAIRANTGELFF,TGTGCCATCAGGGCCAACACCGGGGAGCTGTTTTTT
-,few,TRBJ2-7,TRBV5-1,CASSFLQSSYEQYF,TGCGCCAGCAGCTTCCTACAGAGCTCCTACGAGCAGTACTTC
-,many,TRBJ1-2,TRBV30,CAWRANGYTF,TGTGCCTGGAGAGCTAATGGCTACACCTTC